These 26 T cell receptor beta chains share one sample of origin, sequenced in a study of T cell changes during pregnancy in multiple sclerosis. Repertoires were generated with immunoSEQ multiplex PCR, while TCRdb's copy carries only in-frame clones and drops some. Among about 79,000 clones listed, about 94% were seen once. The sample here was peripheral blood, taken in the second trimester of pregnancy. Source of these receptors: a female donor in good health, enrolled as a control in a pregnancy study.

This clone was detected a few times. V is TRBV6-1 and J is TRBJ2-6, with D maybe TRBD1 (5 bases). CDR1 is MNHNS, CDR2 SASEGT, per germline. V was pared by 3 bases and J by 0 bases, with 9 bases between. The CDR3 sequence is 16 residues long. The CDR3 spells CASSETVSSGANVLTF. The DNA of the CDR3 is TGTGCCAGCAGTGAGACAGTAAGCTCTGGGGCCAACGTCCTGACTTTC.

The V call is TRBV19, the J call TRBJ1-1, with D uncertain. Trimming took off 5 bases at V and 1 base at J, with 14 bases between the two ends. This CDR3 has 15 residues. The germline V gene has CDR1 LNHDA and CDR2 SQIVND (reference sequence). CDR3 sequence (DNA): TGTGCCAGTAGTTTGGATTGGCGGGCGAACACTGAAGCTTTCTTT. It translates to CASSLDWRANTEAFF.

The sample holds one count of this clone. This chain connects TRBV11-2 to TRBJ2-1, with TRBD2 identical over 8 bases. Germline V gene lookup returns CDR1 SGHAT and CDR2 FQNNGV. V trimming: 1 base; J trimming: 10 bases; junction bases outside the gene matches: 18. The length of the CDR3 is 18 residues. DNA of the CDR3: TGTGCCAGCAGCTTAGGAGGTTGGCTAGCGGGCGTCGGAGAGGAGCAGTTCTTC. Amino acids: CASSLGGWLAGVGEEQFF.

V usage is TRBV27 and J usage is TRBJ2-7; 7 nucleotides match TRBD1. The CDR3 has 14 amino acids. V lost 5 bases to trimming and J lost 2 bases; unmatched junction nucleotides: 6. Per the germline V gene, CDR1 is MNHEY and CDR2 is SMNVEV (reference sequence). The CDR3 DNA sequence: TGTGCCAGCAGTCCCCGACAGGGCCCCTACGAGCAGTACTTC. It is translated as CASSPRQGPYEQYF.

V is TRBV11-2 and J is TRBJ2-2; 7 bases map to TRBD1. The junction had 5 bases not matched to a gene; V was cut back by 1 base and J by 3 bases. CDR3 length equals 16 residues. Germline V CDR1 and CDR2: SGHAT, FQNNGV. The DNA of the CDR3 is TGTGCCAGCAGCTTAGCCCAGGGGGTGTACACCGGGGAGCTGTTTTTT. Translation: CASSLAQGVYTGELFF. The variable domain in full, completed from reference TRBV11-2 and TRBJ2-2, reads EAGVAQSPRYKIIEKRQSVAFWCNPISGHATLYWYQQILGQGPKLLIQFQNNGVVDDSQLPKDRFSAERLKGVDSTLKIQPAKLEDSAVYLCASSLAQGVYTGELFFGEGSRLTVL.

V is TRBV4-1 and J is TRBJ2-3; 8 positions agree with TRBD1. The V segment lost 4 bases and the J segment 2 bases; nucleotides outside the gene matches: 8. The CDR3 sequence is 16 residues long. Looked up from germline, CDR1 is MGHRA and CDR2 is YSYEKL. The CDR3 region is CASSPDRGVITDTQYF. The CDR3 DNA is TGCGCCAGCAGCCCTGACAGGGGCGTGATCACAGATACGCAGTATTTT.

V usage is TRBV10-3 and J usage is TRBJ2-2; tentative D call: TRBD2 (7 bases). Germline V gives CDR1 ENHRY, CDR2 SYGVKD. This CDR3 region has 14 residues. V gave up 8 bases and J gave up 4 bases, with 14 bases separating them. CDR3: CAIAVGGRTGELFF. DNA for the CDR3: TGTGCCATCGCAGTGGGGGGGCGCACCGGGGAGCTGTTTTTT.

This chain links TRBV7-9 with TRBJ2-7, with D tentatively TRBD2 (6 bases). With 2 bases removed from V and 4 bases from J, the gap between germline ends came to 12 bases. Germline lookup yields CDR1 SEHNR and CDR2 FQNEAQ (reference sequence). The CDR3 runs to 14 residues. CDR3 nucleotide sequence: TGTGCCAGCAGCTTATTGCCGGGGGAATACGAGCAGTACTTC. Translating it yields CASSLLPGEYEQYF.

The chain has TRBV5-1 and TRBJ1-4; 8 positions match TRBD1. The germline gives CDR1 SGHRS, CDR2 YFSETQ. V lost 3 bases, J lost 7 bases, and 5 bases stayed unmatched. The CDR3 spans 14 residues. CDR3 region: CASSSGQGSEKLFF. The CDR3 DNA sequence: TGCGCCAGCAGCTCTGGACAGGGTAGTGAAAAACTGTTTTTT.

The rearrangement links TRBV10-3 to TRBJ2-7, with D possibly being TRBD2 (6 bases). The CDR3 consists of 12 residues. V was clipped by 6 bases and J by 4 bases, with 10 bases between them. Germline CDR1 ENHRY, CDR2 SYGVKD. CDR3 DNA sequence: TGTGCCATCAGCCCCGGGGGATACGAGCAGTACTTC. Translated, it gives CAISPGGYEQYF.

The chain links TRBV7-9 to TRBJ1-1; 9 bases fit TRBD1. CDR1 is SEHNR and CDR2 is FQNEAQ in the germline V gene (reference sequence). The CDR3 is 15 amino acids. The V and J ends lost 1 base and 3 bases, in that order; junction bases with no gene match: 3. The CDR3 bases are TGTGCCAGCAGCTTAGGCTGGGACAGGGACACTGAAGCTTTCTTT. Translated: CASSLGWDRDTEAFF.

This chain links TRBV13 with TRBJ1-5, with 12 bases lining up with TRBD1. The CDR3 consists of 18 residues. After removal of 0 bases from V and 2 bases from J, the junction contained 5 bases not matched to a gene. The V gene's germline CDR1 is PRHDT and CDR2 FYEKMQ (reference sequence). CDR3 amino acids: CASSLGHGTGGGNQPQHF. CDR3 nucleotide sequence: TGTGCCAGCAGCTTAGGACACGGGACAGGGGGCGGCAATCAGCCCCAGCATTTT.

The rearrangement joins TRBV11-1 to TRBJ1-2; 10 bases fit TRBD1. The CDR3 covers 14 residues. In germline, CDR1 is SGHAT, CDR2 FQDESV (reference sequence). The junction had 4 bases not matched to a gene; V was cut back by 5 bases and J by 4 bases. As DNA, the CDR3 is TGTGCCAGCAGCGACAGGGGGCAAATCTATGGCTACACCTTC. Translated: CASSDRGQIYGYTF.

The chain is built from TRBV4-2 and TRBJ2-4, with 8 bases lining up with TRBD1. CDR1 and CDR2 (germline): LGHNA, YNFKEQ. This CDR3 contains 16 residues. J gave up 6 bases and V 2 bases, and 9 bases lay outside the gene matches. CDR3 coding DNA: TGTGCCAGCAGCCAATTAATCGGGACAGGTCGAAACATTCAGTACTTC. Protein: CASSQLIGTGRNIQYF.

In nucleotides, the CDR3 is TGTGCCAGCAGGAGGACAGGGGGCAATCCAGACGATGGCTACACCTTC. Protein: CASRRTGGNPDDGYTF. This chain joins TRBV4-2 and TRBJ1-2; 11 nucleotides line up with TRBD1. J was trimmed by 6 bases and V by 6 bases; bases with no gene match: 12. CDR3 length equals 16 residues. CDR1 and CDR2 from the germline V gene are LGHNA and YNFKEQ.

The gene calls are TRBV2 and TRBJ2-5; weak D call: TRBD1 (6 bases). CDR3 size: 15 residues. Per the germline V gene, CDR1 is SNHLY and CDR2 is FYNNEI. V was cut by 6 bases and J by 7 bases, with 21 bases left in between. The CDR3 coding sequence is TGTGCCAGCAGCGAATTACAGGGTTCGGGTGGGACCCAGTACTTC. It yields the protein CASSELQGSGGTQYF.

The chain joins TRBV11-3 to TRBJ2-1; a weak D match, TRBD2 (5 bases). The CDR3 length is 13 residues. The V gene lost 0 bases and the J gene lost 7 bases, with 7 bases spanning the gap. Germline CDR1 reads SGHNT; CDR2 reads YENEEA. The CDR3 reads CASSLDRGNEQFF. CDR3 coding DNA: TGTGCCAGCAGCTTAGATCGAGGGAATGAGCAGTTCTTC. Supplemented by reference TRBV11-3 and TRBJ2-1, the full variable domain reads EAGVVQSPRYKIIEKKQPVAFWCNPISGHNTLYWYLQNLGQGPELLIRYENEEAVDDSQLPKDRFSAERLKGVDSTLKIQPAELGDSAVYLCASSLDRGNEQFFGPGTRLTVL.

The chain couples TRBV27 to TRBJ2-1; possibly TRBD1 for D (6 bases). CDR1 and CDR2 (germline): MNHEY, SMNVEV (reference sequence). The CDR3 has 14 amino acids. The germline V and J ends were trimmed by 6 bases and 4 bases, with 13 bases remaining between them. As DNA, the CDR3 is TGTGCCAGCAGGCCGGGACATTCTTACAATGAGCAGTTCTTC. Protein sequence: CASRPGHSYNEQFF.

The genes are TRBV27 and TRBJ2-7; D is unresolved. The V end was cut by 5 bases, the J end by 6 bases, with 20 bases between. Germline lookup yields CDR1 MNHEY and CDR2 SMNVEV (reference sequence). The CDR3 sequence is 15 residues long. The CDR3 here is CASSDRLSLSAEQYF. CDR3 DNA sequence: TGTGCCAGCAGTGACCGTCTCTCCCTAAGCGCCGAGCAGTACTTC.

The chain uses TRBV4-1 and TRBJ1-2; D uncertain. Germline V gene data show CDR1 as MGHRA and CDR2 as YSYEKL. This CDR3 has 14 amino acids. Trimming left V 1 base short and J 5 bases short, with 11 bases between. CDR3 sequence reads: CASSQGDGDYGYTF. The CDR3, as DNA: TGCGCCAGCAGCCAAGGTGACGGGGATTATGGCTACACCTTC.

The rearrangement uses TRBV30 and TRBJ2-7; a possible D gene is TRBD2 (7 bases). CDR1 and CDR2 from the germline V gene are GTSNPN and SVGIG (reference sequence). The V end was cut by 6 bases, the J end by 4 bases, with 16 bases between. This CDR3 is 13 amino acids long. The CDR3 nucleotides are TGTGCCTGTAGGGGGGGCGCTCGATACGAGCAGTACTTC. Protein product: CACRGGARYEQYF.

A single count supports this clone. The chain is built from TRBV19 and TRBJ1-1; TRBD1 might be the D (5 bases). This CDR3 contains 13 residues. Trimming stripped 7 bases from V and 7 bases from J, with 16 bases between. The germline gives CDR1 LNHDA, CDR2 SQIVND (reference sequence). CDR3 bases: TGTGCCAGTATTCTAACGGGGGGGTTTGAAGCTTTCTTT. Translated, it gives CASILTGGFEAFF.

The V and J genes are TRBV27 and TRBJ1-1, with 8 bases matching TRBD1. The CDR3 runs 15 residues. The germline gives CDR1 MNHEY, CDR2 SMNVEV (reference sequence). V lost 4 bases, J lost 0 bases, and 4 bases stayed unmatched. The CDR3 nucleotides are TGTGCCAGCAGTTCGACAGGGGCGGTGAACACTGAAGCTTTCTTT. Protein: CASSSTGAVNTEAFF.

To note about this clone: One end of the junction does not line up with germline, which may come from a read error. The identical CDR3 is also encoded by other nucleotide sequences in the sample. The V call is TRBV27, the J call TRBJ1-6; 11 bases align to TRBD1. Germline CDR1 and CDR2: MNHEY and SMNVEV (reference sequence). The CDR3 loop spans 15 amino acids. This chain's CDR3 is CASGESDRGRSPLHF. The CDR3 DNA sequence: TGCGCCAGTGGTGAATCGGACAGGGGGCGTTCACCCCTCCACTTT.

The V call is TRBV2, the J call TRBJ2-1, with D tentatively TRBD2 (6 bases). Trimming left V 9 bases short and J 10 bases short, with 13 bases between. The CDR3 contains 11 residues. Per germline, CDR1 SNHLY and CDR2 FYNNEI. CDR3 coding DNA: TGTGCCAGTTCGGGACTCCTCGAGCAGTTCTTC. Translating it yields CASSGLLEQFF.

The gene calls are TRBV7-8 and TRBJ1-2; a weak D match, TRBD1 (6 bases). The CDR3 runs to 15 residues. Trimming pared 4 bases from V and 0 bases from J, leaving 12 bases between. The V gene's germline CDR1 is SGHVS and CDR2 FQNEAQ. As DNA, the CDR3 is TGTGCCAGCAGCTATCGGACAGAAACTAACTATGGCTACACCTTC. Its protein product is CASSYRTETNYGYTF.